Below, 4 T cell receptor beta chains from the same sample are listed, as sequenced in a study of blood T cells in healthy people across ages. A second roughly 7 to 11 cycle PCR used barcoded and J-beta primers. TCRdb re-derived calls from the 5' RACE reads in MiXCR, one entry per CDR3 protein. The sample has about 840,000 distinct CDR3 sequences; 29% are singletons. These data are also associated with another study on T cells of mothers and their children.

The sequencing input was blood. All receptors come from a woman aged 40 to 50 in good health.

This rearrangement joins TRBV5-1 to TRBJ1-2, with TRBD1 identical over 8 bases. V was pared by 5 bases and J by 5 bases, with 8 bases of the junction left unmatched. In germline, CDR1 is SGHRS, CDR2 YFSETQ. CDR3 length equals 14 residues. Here the CDR3 DNA reads TGCGCCAGCAGTCCCCCGGGACAGGTATATGGCTACACCTTC. Translation gives CASSPPGQVYGYTF.

Turning to this clonotype: One base away lies a much larger clone, so this may be a sequencing read error. The J gene is TRBJ2-4, the V gene TRBV28; tentatively, D is TRBD1 or TRBD2 (5 bases each). In germline, CDR1 is MDHEN, CDR2 SYDVKM. The CDR3 sequence is 14 residues long. The germline V and J ends were trimmed by 11 bases and 6 bases, with 20 bases remaining between them. The CDR3 nucleotides read TGTGCCGCTACACCCGGGACCGCTTCAAACATTCAGTACTTC. Residues: CAATPGTASNIQYF.

This clonotype was found a few times. This sequence joins TRBV15 and TRBJ2-3; possible D gene TRBD2, 5 bases. Germline V lookup: CDR1 LNHNV, CDR2 YYDKDF (reference sequence). The CDR3 spans 14 residues. V lost 0 bases and J 5 bases, leaving 9 bases between the germline ends. CDR3: CATSREGTRDTQYF. CDR3 DNA: TGTGCCACCAGCAGAGAGGGAACTAGAGATACGCAGTATTTT.

This clonotype has more than one count but fewer than ten. The rearrangement joins TRBV7-9 to TRBJ2-7; D is possibly TRBD1 (6 bases). Trimming removed 4 bases from V and 7 bases from J, with 20 bases in between. The CDR3 is made up of 15 amino acids. CDR1 is SEHNR and CDR2 is FQNEAQ in the germline V gene (reference sequence). CDR3 loop: CASSSLPGEIGEQYF. In DNA, the CDR3 is TGTGCCAGCAGCTCCCTACCAGGGGAGATCGGGGAGCAGTACTTC.